These 23 T cell receptor beta chains share one sample of origin, sequenced in a study of OX40 agonist ivuxolimab in advanced cancers. Using immunoSEQ multiplex PCR, the repertoire was profiled, and TCRdb retains in-frame clones only, with some absent. The repertoire holds approximately 47,000 clones, with 88% as singletons. The sample here was CD4+ or CD8+ T cells sorted from blood, taken in a trial of the OX40 agonist ivuxolimab. Every receptor here comes from an adult with an advanced solid tumor such as melanoma, head and neck, liver or kidney cancer.

This clone was seen once. The J gene is TRBJ2-2, the V gene TRBV12-5; tentative D call: TRBD1 (6 bases). The germline V gene has CDR1 LGHNT and CDR2 FRNRAP. The V gene lost 2 bases and the J gene lost 3 bases, with 10 bases spanning the gap. CDR3 length: 15 residues. CDR3 sequence reads: CASGLFTGHTGELFF. As DNA, the CDR3 is TGTGCTAGTGGTTTGTTTACAGGGCACACCGGGGAGCTGTTTTTT.

CDR3 DNA sequence: TGTGCCAGCAGTTACTCCAGCGGGAGCTACGAGCAGTACTTC. It is translated as CASSYSSGSYEQYF. The J gene is TRBJ2-7, the V gene TRBV6-6; 8 bases match TRBD2. In germline, CDR1 is MNHNY, CDR2 SVGAGI (reference sequence). With V trimmed by 0 bases and J by 3 bases, 1 base remained unmatched. The CDR3 sequence is 14 residues long.

This chain connects TRBV20-1 to TRBJ2-5; D unresolved. This CDR3 has 11 amino acids. V was shortened by 4 bases and J by 3 bases, with 6 bases between the two germline ends. CDR1 DFQATT and CDR2 SNEGSKA come from the germline V gene (reference sequence). The CDR3 protein is CSAIPEETQYF. The CDR3 DNA is TGCAGTGCTATTCCGGAAGAGACCCAGTACTTC.

The chain's CDR3 is CASSMGQMMTEAFF. The CDR3 coding sequence is TGTGCCAGCAGCATGGGACAGATGATGACTGAAGCTTTCTTT. V and J are TRBV5-4 and TRBJ1-1, with TRBD1 matching over 7 bases. The CDR3 has 14 amino acids. V shed 4 bases and J 5 bases; nucleotides not matched to a gene: 8. Germline CDR1 reads SGHNT; CDR2 reads YYREEE (reference sequence).

The table lists this clone with a count of one. This chain connects TRBV9 to TRBJ1-2; TRBD1 aligns across 7 bases. V gave up 3 bases and J gave up 0 bases; unmatched junction bases: 5. Germline assignment: CDR1 SGDLS and CDR2 YYNGEE. This CDR3 is built from 15 residues. CDR3: CASSERQGTNYGYTF. CDR3 nucleotide sequence: TGTGCCAGCAGCGAAAGACAGGGTACTAACTATGGCTACACCTTC.

The rearrangement joins TRBV28 to TRBJ2-5; TRBD1 matches at 7 bases. The CDR3 has 15 amino acids. The V and J ends lost 6 bases and 5 bases, in that order; junction bases with no gene match: 12. From germline, CDR1 is MDHEN and CDR2 SYDVKM. The CDR3 DNA is TGTGCCAGCAGCCGAACGACAGGGTCTGGGGAGACCCAGTACTTC. Protein product: CASSRTTGSGETQYF.

The V and J genes are TRBV30 and TRBJ2-1; D is unresolved. Germline CDR1 reads GTSNPN; CDR2 reads SVGIG (reference sequence). The CDR3 extends over 13 amino acids. The ends were cut back, 7 bases at V and 3 bases at J, with 13 bases in the middle. In DNA form, the CDR3 reads TGTGCCTTCAGCCCGCCCGGCTACAATGAGCAGTTCTTC. It encodes CAFSPPGYNEQFF. Variable domain in full (rest from reference TRBV30 and TRBJ2-1): SQTIHQWPATLVQPVGSPLSLECTVEGTSNPNLYWYRQAAGRGLQLLFYSVGIGQISSEVPQNLSASRPQDRQFILSSKKLLLSDSGFYLCAFSPPGYNEQFFGPGTRLTVL.

This clone was observed once. This chain links TRBV7-9 with TRBJ1-4; 9 positions agree with TRBD1. The V gene end was trimmed by 1 base and the J gene end by 8 bases; junction bases not matched to a gene: 2. The CDR3 runs 14 residues. Germline CDR1 is SEHNR and CDR2 is FQNEAQ (reference sequence). CDR3 sequence: CASSLGTGEEKLFF. The CDR3 coding sequence is TGTGCCAGCAGCTTAGGGACAGGGGAGGAAAAACTGTTTTTT.

The chain uses TRBV18 and TRBJ1-2; no clear D. The CDR3 is made up of 13 amino acids. Germline V CDR1 and CDR2: KGHSH, LQKENI. The V end was cut by 6 bases, the J end by 8 bases, with 16 bases between. The CDR3 is CASSRYDVGGYTF. CDR3 DNA sequence: TGTGCCAGCTCTCGGTACGACGTGGGGGGCTACACCTTC.

The chain recombines TRBV7-2 with TRBJ1-4, with 7 bases matching TRBD1. Trimming took 9 bases from V and 4 from J; bases not matched to a gene: 8. Germline V CDR1 and CDR2: SGHTA, FQGNSA. The CDR3 is 14 amino acids. The chain's CDR3 is CASKPGQNNEKLFF. CDR3 coding DNA: TGTGCCAGTAAACCGGGACAGAATAATGAAAAACTGTTTTTT.

V gene TRBV15 combines with J gene TRBJ2-7; D unresolved. V was trimmed by 0 bases and J by 5 bases, leaving 5 bases between them. The germline gives CDR1 LNHNV, CDR2 YYDKDF (reference sequence). CDR3 length: 12 amino acids. Here the CDR3 reads CATSRDQDEQYF. The CDR3, as DNA: TGTGCCACCAGCAGAGACCAGGACGAGCAGTACTTC.

The chain has TRBV5-8 and TRBJ2-7, with TRBD1 matching 8 bases. Germline V gives CDR1 SGHTS, CDR2 YDEGEE. This CDR3 is built from 15 residues. V gave up 6 bases and J gave up 2 bases; unmatched junction bases: 10. The CDR3 bases are TGTGCCAGCACCCTAGCAGGGGGCTTGACCTACGAGCAGTACTTC. Amino acids: CASTLAGGLTYEQYF. The whole variable domain, remainder taken from reference TRBV5-8 and TRBJ2-7, is EAGVTQSPTHLIKTRGQQATLRCSPISGHTSVYWYQQALGLGLQFLLWYDEGEERNRGNFPPRFSGRQFPNYSSELNVNALELEDSALYLCASTLAGGLTYEQYFGPGTRLTVT.

The gene calls are TRBV14 and TRBJ2-1; D unclear. The V and J ends lost 1 base and 4 bases respectively, with 5 bases between them. Germline-derived CDR1 and CDR2 are SGHDN and FVKESK. There are 13 residues in the CDR3. CDR3: CASSQARYNEQFF. The CDR3 nucleotides are TGTGCCAGCAGCCAAGCCAGATACAATGAGCAGTTCTTC.

The chain employs TRBV27 and TRBJ2-3, with a possible D match to TRBD2 (6 bases). CDR1 is MNHEY and CDR2 is SMNVEV in the germline V gene (reference sequence). CDR3 length equals 16 residues. The V end was cut by 2 bases, the J end by 4 bases, with 16 bases between. CDR3 sequence (DNA): TGTGCCAGCAGTTTAGGGTCACGGGAGCGGGCAGATACGCAGTATTTT. Protein product: CASSLGSRERADTQYF.

Turning to this clone: Relative to the germline gene, one junction end is altered; a read error may explain this. V is TRBV7-2 and J is TRBJ2-7, with 9 bases matching TRBD1. This CDR3 contains 15 residues. Germline V gives CDR1 SGHTA, CDR2 FQGNSA. This CDR3 reads CASSLAGTGSHEQYF. Written as DNA, the CDR3 is TGTGCCAGCAGTTTAGCCGGGACAGGGAGCCACGAGCAGTACTTC.

This clone was observed a few times. The chain carries TRBV6-5 and TRBJ2-1; D uncertain. The CDR3 is made up of 15 amino acids. Deletions cut 2 bases from V and 0 bases from J, with 8 bases between. From germline, CDR1 is MNHEY and CDR2 SVGAGI. As DNA, the CDR3 is TGTGCCAGCAGTTACGGCAAGAGCTCCTACAATGAGCAGTTCTTC. This encodes CASSYGKSSYNEQFF.

The chain has TRBV27 and TRBJ1-3; 9 positions match TRBD1. The germline V gene encodes CDR1 MNHEY and CDR2 SMNVEV (reference sequence). This CDR3 is 12 amino acids long. Germline trimming cut 8 bases from V and 7 bases from J; bases unmatched to any gene: 3. CDR3 bases: TGTGCCAGCGGGACAGGGTGGAACACCATATATTTT. Its protein is CASGTGWNTIYF.

J is TRBJ1-5 and V is TRBV4-1; 8 bases align to TRBD1. The CDR3 length is 17 residues. Per the germline V gene, CDR1 is MGHRA and CDR2 is YSYEKL. The trim removed 1 base at V and 2 bases at J, leaving 7 bases unmatched. The CDR3 DNA sequence: TGCGCCAGCAGCCAAGCCAGACAGGGGCCTGGCAATCAGCCCCAGCATTTT. It translates to CASSQARQGPGNQPQHF.

This chain joins TRBV5-1 and TRBJ2-7, with 10 bases identical to TRBD2. In germline, CDR1 is SGHRS, CDR2 YFSETQ. V shed 4 bases and J 2 bases; nucleotides not matched to a gene: 15. The CDR3 length is 18 residues. CDR3 nucleotide sequence: TGCGCCAGCAGCCCGGTAAGGGGAGGTCTAGCGGGAGCCTACGAGCAGTACTTC. It codes for CASSPVRGGLAGAYEQYF. The full variable domain, rest sourced from reference TRBV5-1 and TRBJ2-7, is KAGVTQTPRYLIKTRGQQVTLSCSPISGHRSVSWYQQTPGQGLQFLFEYFSETQRNKGNFPGRFSGRQFSNSRSEMNVSTLELGDSALYLCASSPVRGGLAGAYEQYFGPGTRLTVT.

The gene calls are TRBV6-5 and TRBJ1-5; 8 positions match TRBD1. V was pared by 8 bases and J by 1 base, with 1 base of the junction left unmatched. Germline CDR1 and CDR2: MNHEY and SVGAGI. This CDR3 contains 13 residues. The CDR3 spells CASRQGSNQPQHF. For the CDR3, the DNA is TGTGCCAGCCGACAGGGGAGCAATCAGCCCCAGCATTTT.

The chain carries TRBV2 and TRBJ2-6; no definite D call. Germline CDR1 SNHLY, CDR2 FYNNEI. The V end lost 2 bases, the J end lost 0 bases, and 5 bases lay between the germline ends. The CDR3 extends over 15 amino acids. The CDR3 DNA sequence: TGTGCCAGCAGTGAATTAAGCTCTGGGGCCAACGTCCTGACTTTC. Its protein is CASSELSSGANVLTF.

A remark on this clone: The germline gene is not matched at one end of the junction; a read error may be the cause. The rearrangement uses TRBV7-7 and TRBJ2-3; unclear D gene. Germline CDR1 and CDR2: SSHAT and FNYEAQ (reference sequence). The CDR3 is 13 residues long. The CDR3 region is CASSLDNTDTQYF. CDR3 sequence (DNA): TGTGCTAGCAGCTTAGACAACACAGATACGCAGTATTTT.

The chain joins TRBV18 to TRBJ1-1, with D maybe TRBD1 (5 bases). The length of the CDR3 is 13 residues. Trimming took off 3 bases at V and 3 bases at J, with 8 bases between the two ends. Germline V gene sequence: CDR1 KGHSH, CDR2 LQKENI. CDR3 in amino acids: CASSPMGDTEAFF. For the CDR3, the DNA is TGTGCCAGCTCACCCATGGGGGACACTGAAGCTTTCTTT.